This T cell receptor beta chain came from a study of T-cell memory formation after mild COVID-19. Germline CDR1 LNHDA, CDR2 SQIVND (reference sequence). This CDR3 comprises 12 residues. Trimming left V 5 bases short and J 12 bases short, with 16 bases between. TCRdb analysed the 5' RACE reads with MiXCR anew, one entry per CDR3 protein. The sample contains approximately 440,000 distinct CDR3 sequences, about 20% of which appear only once. Only a few counts were recorded for this clonotype. The TCR originated in an adult woman who had mild COVID-19 (a few samples of this study predate the infection). Cell type and time point are not known. V usage is TRBV19 and J usage is TRBJ1-1, with D possibly being TRBD1 (5 bases). The sample comprised PBMCs or a T cell subset sorted from them (not recorded which). The DNA of the CDR3 is TGTGCCAGTAGTCATGACAGTGTTGGATCTTTCTTT. Translating gives CASSHDSVGSFF. The full variable domain, its missing parts supplied by reference TRBV19 and TRBJ1-1, is DGGITQSPKYLFRKEGQNVTLSCEQNLNHDAMYWYRQDPGQGLRLIYYSQIVNDFQKGDIAEGYSVSREKKESFPLTVTSAQKNPTAFYLCASSHDSVGSFFGQGTRLTVV.